This T cell receptor beta chain derives from a study of blood T cell repertoires in COVID-19. The assay was immunoSEQ multiplex PCR, and TCRdb's table has in-frame clones only and misses some. The profile shows approximately 150,000 clones, approximately 86% of them singletons. The V gene's germline CDR1 is LNHDA and CDR2 SQIVND (reference sequence). The V and J ends lost 1 base and 3 bases, in that order; junction bases with no gene match: 5. The CDR3 sequence is 17 residues long. The material sequenced was peripheral blood. The clonotype originates from a woman aged 80 or over with COVID-19, enrolled during active disease. The chain uses TRBV19 and TRBJ2-1; TRBD2 agrees at 11 bases. CDR3 nucleotides: TGTGCCAGTAGTATAGCCACTAGCGGGGGTTTCTACAATGAGCAGTTCTTC. Translation gives CASSIATSGGFYNEQFF.